These 6 T cell receptor beta chains share one sample of origin, sequenced in a study of T-cell reconstitution after alpha-beta-depleted transplantation in children. Researchers prepared the TCRbeta library using unique molecular identifiers, the study reports. TCRdb itself ran the PCR reads through MiXCR, one entry per CDR3 protein. This sample has 40,000 to 60,000 distinct CDR3 sequences, with approximately 9.2% found just once. The material sequenced was PBMCs, mostly from graft donor cells, taken 60 days after TCRalphabeta/CD19-depleted stem cell transplant. These receptors were taken from a male patient aged 2-10 years who had a stem cell transplant for chronic granulomatous disease, so the T cells may come from the graft donor.

The table lists this clonotype with many counts. The chain joins TRBV29-1 to TRBJ1-2; no firm D call. This CDR3 has 14 residues. V was pared by 4 bases and J by 8 bases, with 20 bases between. Germline V gives CDR1 SQVTM, CDR2 ANQGSEA. CDR3 nucleotide sequence: TGCAGCGTTGTTCGGGGTCTCGGCTATAACGGCTACACCTTC. Protein sequence: CSVVRGLGYNGYTF. The full variable domain, completed using reference TRBV29-1 and TRBJ1-2, is SAVISQKPSRDICQRGTSLTIQCQVDSQVTMMFWYRQQPGQSLTLIATANQGSEATYESGFVIDKFPISRPNLTFSTLTVSNMSPEDSSIYLCSVVRGLGYNGYTFGSGTRLTVV.

This clonotype was seen repeatedly, ten times or more. CDR3 nucleotide sequence: TGTGCCATGGGACAGTCTCAAGAGACCCAGTACTTC. Amino acids: CAMGQSQETQYF. The chain uses TRBV10-3 and TRBJ2-5; 7 nucleotides line up with TRBD1. V lost 9 bases to trimming and J lost 2 bases; unmatched junction nucleotides: 3. Per germline, CDR1 ENHRY and CDR2 SYGVKD. The CDR3 has 12 amino acids.

This clonotype has just a few counts. The chain combines TRBV10-3 with TRBJ2-3; 9 bases are a match to TRBD2. The CDR3 is 15 amino acids. With 3 bases clipped from V and 4 bases from J, the junction kept 5 bases outside the gene matches. Germline V CDR1 and CDR2: ENHRY, SYGVKD. The CDR3 reads CAISDLAGGPDTQYF. The CDR3 DNA follows: TGTGCCATCAGTGATCTGGCGGGAGGGCCAGATACGCAGTATTTT.

The chain carries TRBV20-1 and TRBJ1-2; no clear D. Trimming took off 6 bases at V and 8 bases at J, with 19 bases between the two ends. Germline CDR1 reads DFQATT; CDR2 reads SNEGSKA (reference sequence). The CDR3 loop spans 13 amino acids. For the CDR3, the DNA is TGCAGTGCCACCCTTGATATGGGAAAAGGCTACACCTTC. Translated, it gives CSATLDMGKGYTF.

This clonotype was observed a handful of times. The chain combines TRBV20-1 with TRBJ2-7; a weak D match, TRBD2 (6 bases). Trimming cost V 6 bases and J 5 bases, with 11 bases left between them. CDR1 is DFQATT, CDR2 SNEGSKA, per germline (reference sequence). CDR3 length: 11 residues. This CDR3 is CSATTSNEQYF. The CDR3 DNA sequence: TGCAGTGCGACTACTAGCAACGAGCAGTACTTC.

This clonotype was seen at least ten times. V and J are TRBV10-3 and TRBJ2-1; 10 bases map to TRBD2. V shed 10 bases and J 12 bases; nucleotides not matched to a gene: 12. Germline CDR1 is ENHRY and CDR2 is SYGVKD. The CDR3 has 13 amino acids. The CDR3 coding sequence is TGTGCCACCGGGACTAGCGCCATTGGGGGGCAGTTCTTC. Protein sequence: CATGTSAIGGQFF.